This TCR beta chain is from a study of spatial heterogeneity in lung cancer. Notes on the study in general: For expanded intratumoral alpha and beta TCRs, counts tracked tumor mutation counts.

The CDR3 is made up of 12 amino acids. Trimming cost V 6 bases and J 1 base, with 6 bases left between them. Germline V gene sequence: CDR1 LGHDT, CDR2 YNNKEL (reference sequence). Time point given: sample taken at primary tumor resection. A word on this clonotype: Its specificity is not known.

TCRdb analysed the 5' RACE reads with MiXCR anew, one entry per CDR3 protein. The sample holds roughly 7,200 distinct CDR3 sequences, approximately 17% seen once. The genes are TRBV3-1 and TRBJ1-1; D not resolved. The material was lung tumor tissue, obtained at surgery. The receptor comes from a female donor with early-stage non-small cell lung cancer. Written as DNA, the CDR3 is TGTGCCAGCAGACTGGGGAACACTGAAGCTTTCTTT. Protein: CASRLGNTEAFF.